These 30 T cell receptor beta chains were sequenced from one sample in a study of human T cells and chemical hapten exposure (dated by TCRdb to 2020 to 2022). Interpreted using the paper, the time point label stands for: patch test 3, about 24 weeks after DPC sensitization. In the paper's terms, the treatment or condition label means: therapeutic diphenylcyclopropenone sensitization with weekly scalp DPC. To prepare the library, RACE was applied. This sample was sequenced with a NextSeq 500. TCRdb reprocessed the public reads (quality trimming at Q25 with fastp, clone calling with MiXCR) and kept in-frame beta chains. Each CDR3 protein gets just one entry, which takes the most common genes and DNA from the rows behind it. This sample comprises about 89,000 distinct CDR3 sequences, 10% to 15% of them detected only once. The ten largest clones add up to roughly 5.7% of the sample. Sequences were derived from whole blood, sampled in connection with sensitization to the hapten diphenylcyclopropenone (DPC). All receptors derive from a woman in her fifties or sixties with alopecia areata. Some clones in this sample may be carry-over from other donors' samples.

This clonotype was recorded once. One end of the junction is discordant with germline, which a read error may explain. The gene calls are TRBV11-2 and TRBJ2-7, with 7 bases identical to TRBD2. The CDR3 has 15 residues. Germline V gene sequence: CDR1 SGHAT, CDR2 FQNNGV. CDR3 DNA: TGTGCCAGCAGCCAACAAATCCTGGGGGACTACGGGCAGTACTTC. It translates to CASSQQILGDYGQYF.

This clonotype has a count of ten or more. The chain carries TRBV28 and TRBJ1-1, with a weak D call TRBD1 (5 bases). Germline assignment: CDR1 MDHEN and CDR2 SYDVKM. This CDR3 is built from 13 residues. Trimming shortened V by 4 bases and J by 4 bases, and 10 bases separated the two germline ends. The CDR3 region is CASSWGVGTEAFF. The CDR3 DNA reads TGTGCCAGCAGTTGGGGGGTAGGCACTGAAGCTTTCTTT. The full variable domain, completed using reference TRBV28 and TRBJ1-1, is DVKVTQSSRYLVKRTGEKVFLECVQDMDHENMFWYRQDPGLGLRLIYFSYDVKMKEKGDIPEGYSVSREKKERFSLILESASTNQTSMYLCASSWGVGTEAFFGQGTRLTVV.

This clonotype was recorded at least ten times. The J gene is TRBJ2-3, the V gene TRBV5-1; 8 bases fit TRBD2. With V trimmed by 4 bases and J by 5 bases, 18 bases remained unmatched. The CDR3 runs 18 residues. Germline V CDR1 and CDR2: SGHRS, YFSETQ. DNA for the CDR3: TGCGCCAGCAGCCCCGGGCTAGCGGGCGGAAGCCGTCGAGATACGCAGTATTTT. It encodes CASSPGLAGGSRRDTQYF.

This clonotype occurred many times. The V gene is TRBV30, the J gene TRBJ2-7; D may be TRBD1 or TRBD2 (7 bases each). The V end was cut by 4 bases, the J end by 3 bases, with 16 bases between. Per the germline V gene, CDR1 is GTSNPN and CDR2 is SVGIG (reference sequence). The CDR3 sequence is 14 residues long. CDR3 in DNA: TGTGCCTGGAAAAGGGGGCGGGAGAGCTACGAGCAGTACTTC. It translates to CAWKRGRESYEQYF.

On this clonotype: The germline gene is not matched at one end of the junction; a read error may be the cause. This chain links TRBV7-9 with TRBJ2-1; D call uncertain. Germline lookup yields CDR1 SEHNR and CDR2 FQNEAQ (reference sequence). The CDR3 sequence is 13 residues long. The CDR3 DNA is TGTGCCAGCAGCTTAGGATCCTACGATGAGCAGTTCTTC. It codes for CASSLGSYDEQFF.

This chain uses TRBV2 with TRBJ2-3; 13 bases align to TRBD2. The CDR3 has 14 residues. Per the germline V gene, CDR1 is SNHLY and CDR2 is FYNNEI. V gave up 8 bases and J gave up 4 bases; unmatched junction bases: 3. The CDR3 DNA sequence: TGTGCCAGCGGGGGACTAGCGGGACCAGATACGCAGTATTTT. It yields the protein CASGGLAGPDTQYF.

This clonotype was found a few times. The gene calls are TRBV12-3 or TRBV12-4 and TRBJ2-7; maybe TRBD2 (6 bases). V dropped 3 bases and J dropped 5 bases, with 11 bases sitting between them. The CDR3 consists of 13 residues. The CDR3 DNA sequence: TGTGCCAGCAGTTTTTGGCGGGGAAACGAGCAGTACTTC. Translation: CASSFWRGNEQYF.

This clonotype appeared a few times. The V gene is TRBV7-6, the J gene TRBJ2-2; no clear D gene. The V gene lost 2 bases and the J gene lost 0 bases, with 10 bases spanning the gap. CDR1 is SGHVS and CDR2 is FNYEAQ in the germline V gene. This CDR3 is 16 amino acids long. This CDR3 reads CASSLTLEPNTGELFF. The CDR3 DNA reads TGTGCCAGCAGCTTAACGCTCGAGCCGAACACCGGGGAGCTGTTTTTT.

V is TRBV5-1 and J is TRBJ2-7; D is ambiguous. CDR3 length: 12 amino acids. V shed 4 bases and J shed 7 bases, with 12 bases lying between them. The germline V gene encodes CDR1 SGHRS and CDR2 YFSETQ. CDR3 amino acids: CASSIEFGEQYF. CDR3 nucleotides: TGCGCCAGCAGCATCGAGTTCGGGGAGCAGTACTTC. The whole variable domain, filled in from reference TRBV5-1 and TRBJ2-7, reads KAGVTQTPRYLIKTRGQQVTLSCSPISGHRSVSWYQQTPGQGLQFLFEYFSETQRNKGNFPGRFSGRQFSNSRSEMNVSTLELGDSALYLCASSIEFGEQYFGPGTRLTVT.

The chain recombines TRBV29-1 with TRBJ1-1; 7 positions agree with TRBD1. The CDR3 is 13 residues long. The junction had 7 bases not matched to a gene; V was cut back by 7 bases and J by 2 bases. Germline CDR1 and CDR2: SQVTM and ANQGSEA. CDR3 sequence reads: CSATGQANTEAFF. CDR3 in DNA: TGCAGCGCGACCGGACAGGCCAACACTGAAGCTTTCTTT.

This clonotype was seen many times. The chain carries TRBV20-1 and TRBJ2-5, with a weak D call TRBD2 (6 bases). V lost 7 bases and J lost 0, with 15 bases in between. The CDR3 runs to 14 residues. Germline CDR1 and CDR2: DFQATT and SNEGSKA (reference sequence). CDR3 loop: CSVRDLKYQETQYF. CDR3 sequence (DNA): TGCAGTGTCAGGGACTTGAAGTACCAAGAGACCCAGTACTTC.

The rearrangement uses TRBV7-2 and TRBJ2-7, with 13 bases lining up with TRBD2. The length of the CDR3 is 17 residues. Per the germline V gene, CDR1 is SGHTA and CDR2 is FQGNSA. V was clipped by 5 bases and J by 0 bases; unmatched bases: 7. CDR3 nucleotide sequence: TGTGCCAGCAGCCGCACAGGACTAGCGGGAGACTCCTACGAGCAGTACTTC. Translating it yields CASSRTGLAGDSYEQYF.

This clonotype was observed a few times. The CDR3: CASSQGLVGDVSTDTQYF. The DNA of the CDR3 is TGTGCCAGCAGCCAAGGACTCGTGGGGGACGTCAGCACAGATACGCAGTATTTT. The chain is built from TRBV11-3 and TRBJ2-3; D is tentatively TRBD1 or TRBD2 (5 bases each). CDR1 SGHNT and CDR2 YENEEA come from the germline V gene. The CDR3 runs 18 residues. V dropped 5 bases and J dropped 0 bases, with 21 bases sitting between them. Filled out from reference TRBV11-3 and TRBJ2-3, the complete variable domain reads EAGVVQSPRYKIIEKKQPVAFWCNPISGHNTLYWYLQNLGQGPELLIRYENEEAVDDSQLPKDRFSAERLKGVDSTLKIQPAELGDSAVYLCASSQGLVGDVSTDTQYFGPGTRLTVL.

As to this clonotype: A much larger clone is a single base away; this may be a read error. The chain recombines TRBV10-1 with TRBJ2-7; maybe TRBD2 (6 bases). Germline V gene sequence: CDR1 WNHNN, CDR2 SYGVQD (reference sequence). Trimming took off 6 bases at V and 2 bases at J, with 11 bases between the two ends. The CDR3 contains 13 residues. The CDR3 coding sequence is TGCGCCAGCAGAGAAACGGGAGCCTACGAGCAGTACTTC. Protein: CASRETGAYEQYF.

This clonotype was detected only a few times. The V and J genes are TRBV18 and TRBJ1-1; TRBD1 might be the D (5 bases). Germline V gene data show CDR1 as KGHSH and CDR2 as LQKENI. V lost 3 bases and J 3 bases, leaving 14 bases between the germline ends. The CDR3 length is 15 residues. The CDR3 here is CASSPVVGADTEAFF. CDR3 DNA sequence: TGTGCCAGCTCACCCGTAGTCGGGGCCGACACTGAAGCTTTCTTT.

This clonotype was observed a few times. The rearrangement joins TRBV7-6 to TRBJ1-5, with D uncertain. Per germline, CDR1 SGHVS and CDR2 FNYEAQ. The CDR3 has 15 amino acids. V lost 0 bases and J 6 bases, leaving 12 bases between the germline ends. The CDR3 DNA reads TGTGCCAGCAGCTTAGCGGCCGGAGGGAGTCAGCCCCAGCATTTT. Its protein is CASSLAAGGSQPQHF.

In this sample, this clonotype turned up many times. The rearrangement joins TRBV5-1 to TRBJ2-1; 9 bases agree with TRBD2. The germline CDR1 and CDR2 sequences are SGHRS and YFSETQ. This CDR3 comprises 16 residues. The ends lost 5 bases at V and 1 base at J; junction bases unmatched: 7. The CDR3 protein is CASSIGTSLSYNEQFF. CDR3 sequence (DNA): TGCGCCAGCAGTATCGGGACTAGCTTATCCTACAATGAGCAGTTCTTC.

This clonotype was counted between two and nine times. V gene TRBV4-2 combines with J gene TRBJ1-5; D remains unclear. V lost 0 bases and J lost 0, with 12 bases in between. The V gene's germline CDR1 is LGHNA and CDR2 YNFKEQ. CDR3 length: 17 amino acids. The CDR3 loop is CASSQDEVTLSNQPQHF. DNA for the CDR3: TGTGCCAGCAGCCAAGATGAAGTAACCCTTAGCAATCAGCCCCAGCATTTT.

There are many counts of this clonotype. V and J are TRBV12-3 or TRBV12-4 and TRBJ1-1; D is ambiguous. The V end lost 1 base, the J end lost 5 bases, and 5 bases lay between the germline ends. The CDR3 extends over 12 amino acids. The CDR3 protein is CASSLVRTEAFF. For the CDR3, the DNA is TGTGCCAGCAGTTTAGTCCGGACTGAAGCTTTCTTT.

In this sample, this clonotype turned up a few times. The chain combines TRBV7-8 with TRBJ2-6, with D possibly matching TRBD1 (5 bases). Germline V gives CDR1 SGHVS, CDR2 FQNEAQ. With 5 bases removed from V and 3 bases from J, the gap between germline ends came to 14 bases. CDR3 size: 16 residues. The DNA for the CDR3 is TGTGCCAGCAGCGCCCCCAGGGTAGGTGGGGCCAACGTCCTGACTTTC. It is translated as CASSAPRVGGANVLTF.

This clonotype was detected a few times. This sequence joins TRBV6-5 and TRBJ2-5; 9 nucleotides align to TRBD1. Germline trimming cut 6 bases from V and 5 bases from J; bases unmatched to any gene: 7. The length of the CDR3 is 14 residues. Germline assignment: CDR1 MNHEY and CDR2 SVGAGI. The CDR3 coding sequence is TGTGCCAGCAGGTGGACAGGGGCGGGTGAGACCCAGTACTTC. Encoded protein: CASRWTGAGETQYF.

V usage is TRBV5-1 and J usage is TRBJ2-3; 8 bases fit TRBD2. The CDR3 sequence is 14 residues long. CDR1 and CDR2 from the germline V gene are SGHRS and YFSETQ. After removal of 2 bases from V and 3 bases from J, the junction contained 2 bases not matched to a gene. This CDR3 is CASSLGTRTDTQYF. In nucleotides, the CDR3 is TGCGCCAGCAGCTTAGGGACTAGAACAGATACGCAGTATTTT.

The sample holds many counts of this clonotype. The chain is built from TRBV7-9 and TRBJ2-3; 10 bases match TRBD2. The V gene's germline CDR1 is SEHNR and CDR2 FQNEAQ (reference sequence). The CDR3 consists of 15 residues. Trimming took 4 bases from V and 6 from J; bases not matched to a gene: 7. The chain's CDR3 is CASSSSGRVGDTQYF. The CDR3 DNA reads TGTGCCAGCAGCTCTAGCGGGAGAGTGGGGGATACGCAGTATTTT.

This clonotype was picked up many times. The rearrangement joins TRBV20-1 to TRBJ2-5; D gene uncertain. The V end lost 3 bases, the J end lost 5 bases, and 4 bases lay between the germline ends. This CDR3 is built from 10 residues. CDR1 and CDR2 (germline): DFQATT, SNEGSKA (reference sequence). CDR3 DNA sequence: TGCAGTGCTAGTAGTGAGACCCAGTACTTC. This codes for CSASSETQYF.

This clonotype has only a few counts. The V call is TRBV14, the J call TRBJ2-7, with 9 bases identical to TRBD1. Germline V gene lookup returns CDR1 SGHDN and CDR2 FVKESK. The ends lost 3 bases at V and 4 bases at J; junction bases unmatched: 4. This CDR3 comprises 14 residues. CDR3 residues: CASSQGQGPYEQYF. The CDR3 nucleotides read TGTGCCAGCAGCCAGGGACAGGGACCTTACGAGCAGTACTTC.

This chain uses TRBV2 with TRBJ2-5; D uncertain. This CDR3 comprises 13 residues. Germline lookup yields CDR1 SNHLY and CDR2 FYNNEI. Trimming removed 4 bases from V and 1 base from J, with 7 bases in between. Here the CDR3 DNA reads TGTGCCAGCAGTGGCGCTACCCAAGAGACCCAGTACTTC. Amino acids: CASSGATQETQYF.

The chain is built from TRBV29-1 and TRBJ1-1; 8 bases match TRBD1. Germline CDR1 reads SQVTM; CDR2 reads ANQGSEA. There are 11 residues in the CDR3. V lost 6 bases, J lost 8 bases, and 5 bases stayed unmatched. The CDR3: CSVVGDREAFF. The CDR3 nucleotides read TGCAGCGTAGTCGGGGACAGGGAAGCTTTCTTT.

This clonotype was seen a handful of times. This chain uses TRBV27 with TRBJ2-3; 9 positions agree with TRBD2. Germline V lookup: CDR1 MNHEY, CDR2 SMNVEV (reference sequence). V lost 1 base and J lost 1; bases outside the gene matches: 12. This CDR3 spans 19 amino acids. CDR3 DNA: TGTGCCAGCAGTTTATGGCAGGTCCAAAGGACTAGCGGCACAGATACGCAGTATTTT. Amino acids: CASSLWQVQRTSGTDTQYF.

CDR3 sequence: CASSAGPTQYF. CDR3 in DNA: TGTGCCAGCAGCGCGGGCCCGACCCAGTACTTC. The chain couples TRBV9 to TRBJ2-5, with D unresolved. Germline CDR1 reads SGDLS; CDR2 reads YYNGEE. This CDR3 has 11 amino acids. Trimming left V 3 bases short and J 7 bases short, with 7 bases between.

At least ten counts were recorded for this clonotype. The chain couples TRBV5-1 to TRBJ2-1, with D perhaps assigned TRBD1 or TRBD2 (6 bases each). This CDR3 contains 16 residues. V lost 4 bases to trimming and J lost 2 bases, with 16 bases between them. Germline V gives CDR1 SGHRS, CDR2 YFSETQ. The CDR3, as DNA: TGCGCCAGCAGCCCACGGGGGCGAAATACCTACAATGAGCAGTTCTTC. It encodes CASSPRGRNTYNEQFF.